In its sample, the clone carrying this TCR beta chain was seen a few times. The antigen is not known. Trimming pared 0 bases from V and 9 bases from J, leaving 9 bases between. The germline V gene encodes CDR1 GTSNPN and CDR2 SVGIG (reference sequence). CDR3 length: 12 residues. The data were obtained in a study of CD8 T cells in ankylosing spondylitis. General study findings and limits: A motif in TCR beta, a set of eight or nine highly homologous variants, appeared characteristic of ankylosing spondylitis blood. Prior work had noted some motif variants in reactive arthritis blood and synovial fluid.

TCRdb used MiXCR to reprocess the 5' RACE reads, holding one entry per CDR3 protein. The sample holds 250,000 to 350,000 distinct CDR3 sequences, more than 20% seen once. Sequencing used blood, either unsorted or a sorted T cell fraction (not recorded which). This chain connects TRBV30 to TRBJ2-1; D is unclear. This clonotype was obtained from a female donor with ankylosing spondylitis or in good health (not recorded which). CDR3 sequence: CAWSVKGGEQFF. The DNA for the CDR3 is TGTGCCTGGAGTGTAAAGGGTGGTGAGCAGTTCTTC. Using reference TRBV30 and TRBJ2-1 for the parts outside the CDR3, the full variable domain is SQTIHQWPATLVQPVGSPLSLECTVEGTSNPNLYWYRQAAGRGLQLLFYSVGIGQISSEVPQNLSASRPQDRQFILSSKKLLLSDSGFYLCAWSVKGGEQFFGPGTRLTVL.